The rows below give T cell receptor beta chains drawn from one sample of a study of T cell repertoires in cytomegalovirus infection. TCRdb used MiXCR to reprocess the reads, holding one entry per CDR3 protein. The sample includes fewer than 550,000 distinct CDR3 sequences, 31% seen only once; the top ten take 12% to 15%. Material for sequencing was PBMCs. The receptors here all came from a human donor in good health (CMV status not recorded). Some clones in this sample may be carry-over from other donors' samples. Each CDR3 is given with its conserved first and last residue.

TRBV28,TRBJ2-3,CASSSNRDSRITDTQYF
TRBV29-1,TRBJ1-5,CSVELGGDGNQPQHF
TRBV4-1,TRBJ1-6,CASSQDGVREGSPLHF
TRBV20-1,TRBJ1-1,CSAKQGAGVTEAFF
TRBV7-9,TRBJ1-5,CASSLRAENSNQPQHF
TRBV19,TRBJ1-5,CASNVRGLDQPQHF
TRBV7-8,TRBJ1-2,CASSLETGRNYGYTF
TRBV7-2,TRBJ2-7,CASSLGAGSSYEQYF
TRBV7-8,TRBJ1-5,CASSLLQGYQPQHF
TRBV7-2,TRBJ1-2,CASTSSWGGINYGYTF
TRBV2,TRBJ2-1,CASSEAGTFYNEQFF
TRBV20-1,TRBJ2-1,CSARKRGASSYNEQFF
TRBV6-2/TRBV6-3,TRBJ2-1,CASRTVAGGIYEQFF
TRBV11-1,TRBJ1-1,CASSWTNTEAFF
TRBV25-1,TRBJ1-1,CASSEFTEGTEAFF
TRBV6-6,TRBJ1-5,CASSYRDPSNQPQHF
TRBV7-2,TRBJ2-6,CASRLGRTRSGANVLTF
TRBV6-1,TRBJ1-6,CARREGPGSPLHF
TRBV7-9,TRBJ1-4,CASSVSGQRNEKLFF
TRBV24-1,TRBJ2-5,CATSDFDRDRGRETQYF
TRBV2,TRBJ2-2,CASRTSGTGELFF
TRBV18,TRBJ1-1,CASSPPGRPGGTEAFF
TRBV5-1,TRBJ2-5,CASSLELAWAETPYF
TRBV7-9,TRBJ1-2,CASSPPPRDGNYGYTF
TRBV12-3/TRBV12-4,TRBJ2-1,CASRTFPQGDYNEQFF
TRBV7-6,TRBJ2-1,CASSLGGARDNEQFF
TRBV7-9,TRBJ2-3,CASSLGETSTDTQYF
TRBV7-2,TRBJ2-1,CASSPRGTDYNEQFF